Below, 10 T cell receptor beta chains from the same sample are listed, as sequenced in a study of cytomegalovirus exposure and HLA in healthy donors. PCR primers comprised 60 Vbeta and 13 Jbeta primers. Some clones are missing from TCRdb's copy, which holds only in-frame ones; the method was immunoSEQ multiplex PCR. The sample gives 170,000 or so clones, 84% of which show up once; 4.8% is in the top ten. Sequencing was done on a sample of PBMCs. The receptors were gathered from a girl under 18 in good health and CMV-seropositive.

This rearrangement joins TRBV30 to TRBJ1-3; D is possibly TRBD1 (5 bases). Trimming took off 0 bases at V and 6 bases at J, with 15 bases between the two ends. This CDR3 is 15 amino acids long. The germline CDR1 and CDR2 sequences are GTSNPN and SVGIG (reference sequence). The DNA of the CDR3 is TGTGCCTGGAGTGTACGGGGGACGTCGTCAAACACCATATATTTT. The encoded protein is CAWSVRGTSSNTIYF.

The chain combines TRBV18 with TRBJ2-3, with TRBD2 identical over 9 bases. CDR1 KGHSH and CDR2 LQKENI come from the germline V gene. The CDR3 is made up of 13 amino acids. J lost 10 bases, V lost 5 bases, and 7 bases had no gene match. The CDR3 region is CASSSGAGGAQYF. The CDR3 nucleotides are TGTGCCAGCTCATCTGGAGCGGGGGGAGCGCAGTATTTT.

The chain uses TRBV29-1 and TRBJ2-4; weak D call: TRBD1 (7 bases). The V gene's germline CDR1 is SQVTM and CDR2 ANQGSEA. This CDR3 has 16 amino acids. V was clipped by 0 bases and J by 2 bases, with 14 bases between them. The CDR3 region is CSVEDLAGGPKNIQYF. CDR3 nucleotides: TGCAGCGTTGAAGATTTGGCAGGGGGGCCCAAAAACATTCAGTACTTC.

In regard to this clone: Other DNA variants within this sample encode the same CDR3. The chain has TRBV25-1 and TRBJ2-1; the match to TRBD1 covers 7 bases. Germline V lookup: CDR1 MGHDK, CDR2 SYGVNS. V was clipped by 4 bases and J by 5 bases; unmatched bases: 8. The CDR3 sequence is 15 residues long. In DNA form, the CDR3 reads TGTGCCAGCAGTGCCGACAGGGAGAGGGACAATGAGCAGTTCTTC. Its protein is CASSADRERDNEQFF.

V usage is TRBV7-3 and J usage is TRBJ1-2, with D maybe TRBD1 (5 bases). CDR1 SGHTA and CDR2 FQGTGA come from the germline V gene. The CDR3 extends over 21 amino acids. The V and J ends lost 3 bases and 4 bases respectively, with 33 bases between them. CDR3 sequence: CASSLVGGTGHLPNNRYGYTF. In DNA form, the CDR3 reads TGTGCCAGCAGCTTGGTGGGAGGGACCGGGCACCTACCGAATAATCGCTATGGCTACACCTTC.

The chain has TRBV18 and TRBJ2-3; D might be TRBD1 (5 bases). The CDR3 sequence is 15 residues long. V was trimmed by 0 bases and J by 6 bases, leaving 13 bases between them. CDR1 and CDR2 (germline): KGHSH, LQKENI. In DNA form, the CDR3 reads TGTGCCAGCTCACCACCCGACAGCTTGACGGATACGCAGTATTTT. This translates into CASSPPDSLTDTQYF.

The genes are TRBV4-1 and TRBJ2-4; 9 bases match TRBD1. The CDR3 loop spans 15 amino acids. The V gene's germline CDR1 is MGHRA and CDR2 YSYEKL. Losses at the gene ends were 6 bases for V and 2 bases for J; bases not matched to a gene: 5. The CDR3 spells CASSTGGRSKNIQYF. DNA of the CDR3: TGCGCCAGCAGTACAGGGGGCAGGTCCAAAAACATTCAGTACTTC.

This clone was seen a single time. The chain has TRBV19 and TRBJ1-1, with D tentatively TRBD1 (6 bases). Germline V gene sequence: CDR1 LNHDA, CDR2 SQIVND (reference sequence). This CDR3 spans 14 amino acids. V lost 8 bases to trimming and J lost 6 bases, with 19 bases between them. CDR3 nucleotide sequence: TGTGCCAGTTCTTCACGGGGGGCAATCGCTGAAGCTTTCTTT. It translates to CASSSRGAIAEAFF.

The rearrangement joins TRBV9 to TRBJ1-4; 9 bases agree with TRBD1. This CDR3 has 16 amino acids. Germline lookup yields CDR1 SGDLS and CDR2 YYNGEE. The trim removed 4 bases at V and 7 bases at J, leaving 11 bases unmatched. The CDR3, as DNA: TGTGCCAGCAGCACGCGGACAGGGGAGTATGGTGAAAAACTGTTTTTT. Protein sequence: CASSTRTGEYGEKLFF.

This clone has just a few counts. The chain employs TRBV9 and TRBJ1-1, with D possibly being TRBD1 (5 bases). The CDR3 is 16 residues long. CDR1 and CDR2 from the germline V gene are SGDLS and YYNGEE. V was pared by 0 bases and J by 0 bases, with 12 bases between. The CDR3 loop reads CASSVDSGRLNTEAFF. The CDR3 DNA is TGTGCCAGCAGCGTAGATTCAGGGAGGCTGAACACTGAAGCTTTCTTT.